This passage covers 13 T cell receptor beta chains from one sample sequenced in a study of blood T cell repertoires in COVID-19. The protocol was immunoSEQ multiplex PCR, while the TCRdb copy is restricted to in-frame clones and leaves out a portion. The sample yields around 77,000 clones, around 83% seen once. Sequencing was done on a sample of peripheral blood. These TCRs come from an elderly man with acute or convalescent COVID-19.

The chain employs TRBV9 and TRBJ2-1; TRBD2 aligns across 9 bases. The ends lost 0 bases at V and 4 bases at J; junction bases unmatched: 8. The CDR3 spans 17 residues. Germline V CDR1 and CDR2: SGDLS, YYNGEE. CDR3 bases: TGTGCCAGCAGCGTAGGTGGGGCGGGAGGGCCGTACAATGAGCAGTTCTTC. It yields the protein CASSVGGAGGPYNEQFF.

V and J are TRBV13 and TRBJ2-6, with D perhaps TRBD2 (7 bases). V was pared by 4 bases and J by 0 bases, with 13 bases between. Germline CDR1 is PRHDT and CDR2 is FYEKMQ (reference sequence). The CDR3 spans 17 residues. CDR3 in DNA: TGTGCCAGCAGCTACGGGGGGCCCTCCTCTGGGGCCAACGTCCTGACTTTC. This encodes CASSYGGPSSGANVLTF. Full variable domain (outside the CDR3, taken from reference TRBV13 and TRBJ2-6): AAGVIQSPRHLIKEKRETATLKCYPIPRHDTVYWYQQGPGQDPQFLISFYEKMQSDKGSIPDRFSAQQFSDYHSELNMSSLELGDSALYFCASSYGGPSSGANVLTFGAGSRLTVL.

The chain couples TRBV9 to TRBJ1-4; a possible D gene is TRBD1 (6 bases). The CDR3 length is 15 residues. Germline V lookup: CDR1 SGDLS, CDR2 YYNGEE. The V and J ends lost 0 bases and 8 bases respectively, with 14 bases between them. The CDR3 loop is CASSVDTGRGEKLFF. CDR3 coding DNA: TGTGCCAGCAGCGTAGATACAGGGAGGGGCGAAAAACTGTTTTTT.

This rearrangement joins TRBV5-5 to TRBJ1-1; D ambiguous. The CDR3 is made up of 14 amino acids. Trimming pared 3 bases from V and 4 bases from J, leaving 13 bases between. From germline, CDR1 is SGHKS and CDR2 YYEKEE (reference sequence). The CDR3: CASSSLRVLTEAFF. For the CDR3, the DNA is TGTGCCAGCAGCTCCCTTCGGGTGCTCACTGAAGCTTTCTTT. Filled out from reference TRBV5-5 and TRBJ1-1, the complete variable domain reads DAGVTQSPTHLIKTRGQQVTLRCSPISGHKSVSWYQQVLGQGPQFIFQYYEKEERGRGNFPDRFSARQFPNYSSELNVNALLLGDSALYLCASSSLRVLTEAFFGQGTRLTVV.

The rearrangement links TRBV6-5 to TRBJ1-5; possibly TRBD1 for D (6 bases). The CDR3 is 14 residues long. Deletions cut 10 bases from V and 3 bases from J, with 16 bases between. CDR1 MNHEY and CDR2 SVGAGI come from the germline V gene. The CDR3 region has the DNA TGTGCCACTCGAGTGGGGGACACCAATCAGCCCCAGCATTTT. Its protein product is CATRVGDTNQPQHF.

The CDR3 DNA reads as TGTGCCAGCAGCAAAGAGACCCCGTGGAGGTACAATGAGCAGTTCTTC. Translation: CASSKETPWRYNEQFF. The chain has TRBV21-1 and TRBJ2-1; TRBD2 was called by the table and not checked on the DNA. TRBV21-1 has pseudogene status. The CDR3 loop spans 16 amino acids.

The chain has TRBV7-9 and TRBJ1-1, with D possibly TRBD1 on 6 matching bases. V lost 5 bases and J lost 3, with 13 bases in between. Germline V CDR1 and CDR2: SEHNR, FQNEAQ (reference sequence). The CDR3 extends over 14 amino acids. CDR3 sequence reads: CASSLIQGDTEAFF. The CDR3 DNA follows: TGTGCCAGCAGCCTGATACAGGGAGACACTGAAGCTTTCTTT.

J is TRBJ1-4 and V is TRBV28; D is possibly TRBD1 (6 bases). CDR1 and CDR2 from the germline V gene are MDHEN and SYDVKM. The V end was cut by 7 bases, the J end by 0 bases, with 18 bases between. This CDR3 spans 17 amino acids. In nucleotides, the CDR3 is TGTGCCAGCACCCATGCGGGGGGCTTTGCAACTAATGAAAAACTGTTTTTT. It encodes CASTHAGGFATNEKLFF.

The genes are TRBV2 and TRBJ2-2; the match to TRBD1 covers 7 bases. Germline V CDR1 and CDR2: SNHLY, FYNNEI. V shed 11 bases and J 0 bases; nucleotides not matched to a gene: 6. This CDR3 has 14 residues. The CDR3 is CARTGQTNTGELFF. The CDR3 DNA is TGTGCCCGCACGGGACAGACGAACACCGGGGAGCTGTTTTTT.

The chain has TRBV10-3 and TRBJ2-7; D not certain. The V and J ends lost 4 bases and 6 bases respectively, with 10 bases between them. This CDR3 contains 12 residues. The germline V gene encodes CDR1 ENHRY and CDR2 SYGVKD. CDR3 region: CAISGQHLEQYF. In nucleotides, the CDR3 is TGTGCCATCAGTGGTCAACATCTCGAGCAGTACTTC.

The gene calls are TRBV5-1 and TRBJ1-3, with D possibly being TRBD1 (6 bases). The CDR3 covers 17 residues. Per germline, CDR1 SGHRS and CDR2 YFSETQ. Trimming pared 4 bases from V and 0 bases from J, leaving 17 bases between. CDR3 sequence (DNA): TGCGCCAGCAGCCCGGCGACTGGGGGCTCCTCTGGAAACACCATATATTTT. As protein: CASSPATGGSSGNTIYF. Using reference TRBV5-1 and TRBJ1-3 for the parts outside the CDR3, the full variable domain is KAGVTQTPRYLIKTRGQQVTLSCSPISGHRSVSWYQQTPGQGLQFLFEYFSETQRNKGNFPGRFSGRQFSNSRSEMNVSTLELGDSALYLCASSPATGGSSGNTIYFGEGSWLTVV.

J is TRBJ2-1 and V is TRBV19; 9 bases match TRBD1. This CDR3 has 12 amino acids. V shed 4 bases and J 10 bases; nucleotides not matched to a gene: 2. Germline assignment: CDR1 LNHDA and CDR2 SQIVND (reference sequence). CDR3 region: CASSRTGAEQFF. DNA of the CDR3: TGTGCCAGTAGTAGGACAGGGGCCGAGCAGTTCTTC.

J is TRBJ2-7 and V is TRBV18; D not certain. This CDR3 region has 14 residues. The V end was cut by 4 bases, the J end by 2 bases, with 12 bases between. CDR1 is KGHSH and CDR2 is LQKENI in the germline V gene. The CDR3 reads CASSRAAIAYEQYF. The CDR3 nucleotides are TGTGCCAGCTCACGGGCAGCAATTGCCTACGAGCAGTACTTC.